This TCR beta chain was found in a study of read filtering for tumor transcriptome and immune sequencing. Study-level background: The cohort had over 16 men and some 13 women aged roughly 47 to 80, mean about 66 years. By R-ISS, stages I, II and III held around 8, 15 and 7 patients.

In this sample, this clonotype turned up a few times. The antigen remains undetermined. Sampling of bone marrow took place during active disease in every patient. V lost 6 bases and J lost 9, with 15 bases in between. The CDR3 runs to 12 residues. Looked up from germline, CDR1 is LGHDT and CDR2 is YNNKEL (reference sequence). Study outcomes and limitations: Without single-read clonotypes, shared clonotype proportions correlated more between IR-seq and RNA-seq.

This library used approximately 390 ng RNA and molecular barcoded adaptors spanning alpha/delta and beta/gamma chains. A single record per CDR3 protein comes from TCRdb applying MiXCR to the reads. The sample includes 39,000 or so distinct CDR3 sequences, roughly 13% seen only once; the top ten take 30%. This chain uses TRBV3-1 with TRBJ2-7; tentatively, D is TRBD1 or TRBD2 (5 bases each). The receptor comes from a donor older than 35 with multiple myeloma. Material: a population of CD138-negative cells sorted from bone marrow. The CDR3 loop reads CASRGTREGQYF. CDR3 coding DNA: TGTGCCAGCAGAGGGACCCGCGAGGGGCAGTACTTC.